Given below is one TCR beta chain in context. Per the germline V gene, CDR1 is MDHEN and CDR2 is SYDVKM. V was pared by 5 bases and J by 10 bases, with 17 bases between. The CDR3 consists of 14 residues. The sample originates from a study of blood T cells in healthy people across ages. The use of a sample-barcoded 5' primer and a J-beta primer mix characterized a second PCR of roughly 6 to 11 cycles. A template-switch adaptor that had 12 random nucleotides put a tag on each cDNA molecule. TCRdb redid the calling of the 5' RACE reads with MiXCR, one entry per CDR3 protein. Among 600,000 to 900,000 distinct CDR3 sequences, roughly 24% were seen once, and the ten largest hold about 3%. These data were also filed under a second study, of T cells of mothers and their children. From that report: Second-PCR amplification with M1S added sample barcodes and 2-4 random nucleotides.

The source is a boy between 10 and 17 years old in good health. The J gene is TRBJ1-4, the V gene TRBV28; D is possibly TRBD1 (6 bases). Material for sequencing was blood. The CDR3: CASSRGAQAGKLFF. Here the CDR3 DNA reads TGTGCCAGCAGTCGGGGGGCGCAGGCCGGAAAACTGTTTTTT.